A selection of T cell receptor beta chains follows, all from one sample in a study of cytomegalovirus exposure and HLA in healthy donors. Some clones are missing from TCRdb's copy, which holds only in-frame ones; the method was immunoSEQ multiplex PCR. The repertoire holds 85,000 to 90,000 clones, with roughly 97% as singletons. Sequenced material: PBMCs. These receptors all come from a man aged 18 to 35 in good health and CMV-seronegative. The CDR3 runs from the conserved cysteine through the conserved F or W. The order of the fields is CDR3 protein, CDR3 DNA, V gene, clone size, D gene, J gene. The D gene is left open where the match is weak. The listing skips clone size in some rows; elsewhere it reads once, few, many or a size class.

CASSSPSGSPYEQYF | TGTGCCAGCAGTTCCCCTAGCGGGAGCCCCTACGAGCAGTACTTC | TRBV28 | NA | TRBD2 | TRBJ2-7
CASSSVPGLAGGRNEQFF | TGTGCCAGCAGTTCCGTTCCCGGTCTAGCGGGAGGGAGGAATGAGCAGTTCTTC | TRBV27 | NA | TRBD2 | TRBJ2-1
CASSRWTSGSRFNEQFF | TGTGCCAGCAGCCGATGGACTAGCGGGAGTAGGTTCAATGAGCAGTTCTTC | TRBV14 | NA | TRBD2 | TRBJ2-1
CASSATGSYEQYF | TGTGCCAGCAGTGCTACAGGGTCCTACGAGCAGTACTTC | TRBV6-6 | NA | NA | TRBJ2-7
CASSAGQTTNGYTF | TGTGCCAGCAGCGCCGGACAGACCACGAATGGCTACACCTTC | TRBV11-3 | NA | NA | TRBJ1-2
CAISEGGGYGYTF | TGTGCCATCAGTGAGGGGGGGGGCTACGGCTACACCTTC | TRBV10-3 | NA | NA | TRBJ1-2
CASSLDSSYNSPLHF | TGTGCCAGCAGTTTAGACAGCTCCTATAATTCACCCCTCCACTTT | TRBV6-6 | NA | NA | TRBJ1-6
CASSPRFHRLSGRLSSSNEQFF | TGTGCCAGCAGCCCAAGATTCCACCGGCTTAGCGGGAGACTTTCCTCTTCCAATGAGCAGTTCTTC | TRBV14 | NA | TRBD2 | TRBJ2-1
CASSEGRGPQPQHF | TGTGCCAGCAGTGAAGGCAGGGGGCCTCAGCCCCAGCATTTT | TRBV2 | NA | TRBD1 | TRBJ1-5
CASTSIRLWNTEAFF | TGTGCCAGCACATCCATCAGACTGTGGAACACTGAAGCTTTCTTT | TRBV28 | NA | NA | TRBJ1-1
CASSRLADSTDTQYF | TGTGCCAGCAGCCGACTAGCGGATAGCACAGATACGCAGTATTTT | TRBV27 | NA | TRBD2 | TRBJ2-3
CASSAPPTGNYGYTF | TGTGCCAGCTCAGCACCACCGACAGGGAACTATGGCTACACCTTC | TRBV18 | NA | TRBD1 | TRBJ1-2
CATSRDPGQETQYF | TGTGCCACCAGCAGAGATCCGGGACAAGAGACCCAGTACTTC | TRBV15 | NA | NA | TRBJ2-5
CASSLGSESGFTGELFF | TGTGCCAGCAGCTTAGGGTCAGAGAGCGGGTTTACCGGGGAGCTGTTTTTT | TRBV11-3 | NA | NA | TRBJ2-2
CASSHSTSSEQFF | TGTGCCAGCAGCCATTCGACTAGCAGTGAGCAGTTCTTC | TRBV16 | NA | TRBD2 | TRBJ2-1
CAISGGGELFF | TGTGCCATCTCGGGGGGCGGGGAGCTGTTTTTT | TRBV28 | NA | TRBD2 | TRBJ2-2
CASSSGTSGGAYNEQFF | TGTGCCAGCAGCTCCGGGACTAGCGGGGGGGCCTACAATGAGCAGTTCTTC | TRBV13 | NA | TRBD2 | TRBJ2-1
CASSQDLGQDTDTQYF | TGTGCCAGCAGCCAAGATTTGGGACAGGATACAGATACGCAGTATTTT | TRBV4-2 | NA | TRBD1 | TRBJ2-3
CATTLRTGGPYNEQFF | TGTGCCACCACCCTCCGGACGGGAGGTCCTTACAATGAGCAGTTCTTC | TRBV6-6 | NA | TRBD2 | TRBJ2-1
CASKTQGGTGELFF | TGTGCCAGCAAAACACAGGGCGGGACCGGGGAGCTGTTTTTT | TRBV27 | NA | NA | TRBJ2-2
CAIKDRGLLGYTF | TGTGCCATCAAGGACAGGGGGCTGTTAGGCTACACCTTC | TRBV19 | NA | TRBD1 | TRBJ1-2
CASRQPGQGAAFF | TGTGCCAGTAGACAACCGGGACAGGGGGCAGCTTTCTTT | TRBV19 | NA | TRBD1 | TRBJ1-1
CASSPQGAVYNEQFF | TGTGCCAGCTCACCCCAGGGGGCCGTTTATAATGAGCAGTTCTTC | TRBV18 | once | TRBD1 | TRBJ2-1
CASSRTGESYGYTF | TGTGCCAGCAGTCGGACAGGGGAAAGCTATGGCTACACCTTC | TRBV6-5 | NA | TRBD1 | TRBJ1-2
CAWSVSHYTEAFF | TGTGCCTGGAGTGTTTCGCACTACACTGAAGCTTTCTTT | TRBV30 | NA | NA | TRBJ1-1
CASSFGTGGTYEQYF | TGTGCCAGCAGCTTTGGGACAGGGGGGACCTACGAGCAGTACTTC | TRBV7-8 | NA | TRBD1 | TRBJ2-7
CASSPQTSGSYNEQFF | TGTGCCAGCAGCCCGCAAACTAGCGGGAGCTACAATGAGCAGTTCTTC | TRBV11-3 | NA | TRBD2 | TRBJ2-1
CASSEGMARGTDTQYF | TGTGCCAGCAGTGAAGGAATGGCGCGGGGCACAGATACGCAGTATTTT | TRBV6-1 | once | NA | TRBJ2-3
CASSFQTEDSTEAFF | TGTGCCAGCAGCTTTCAGACAGAAGATTCCACTGAAGCTTTCTTT | TRBV7-2 | NA | NA | TRBJ1-1
CASSSEERLATDTQYF | TGCGCCAGCAGCTCAGAGGAGAGACTAGCAACAGATACGCAGTATTTT | TRBV5-1 | NA | TRBD2 | TRBJ2-3
CASSVDRAGNTIYF | TGCGCCAGCAGCGTAGACAGGGCTGGAAACACCATATATTTT | TRBV10-1 | NA | TRBD1 | TRBJ1-3
CASSLGASGRVDTQYF | TGTGCCAGCAGCTTAGGGGCTAGCGGGAGAGTGGATACGCAGTATTTT | TRBV11-2 | NA | TRBD2 | TRBJ2-3
CAWSVYPSGRSTTYEQYF | TGTGCCTGGAGTGTATATCCTAGCGGGAGAAGTACGACCTACGAGCAGTACTTC | TRBV30 | NA | TRBD2 | TRBJ2-7
CASSEGRIGNTIYF | TGTGCCAGCAGTGAGGGGAGGATTGGAAACACCATATATTTT | TRBV6-1 | NA | NA | TRBJ1-3
CSVGRSGRSYEQYF | TGCAGCGTGGGGCGGTCGGGTAGGTCCTACGAGCAGTACTTC | TRBV29-1 | NA | NA | TRBJ2-7
CASSLVRETQYF | TGTGCCAGCAGCTTAGTACGGGAGACCCAGTACTTC | TRBV7-2 | NA | NA | TRBJ2-5
CASSVYRGTGELFF | TGTGCCAGCAGCGTCTACAGGGGCACCGGGGAGCTGTTTTTT | TRBV7-2 | NA | TRBD1 | TRBJ2-2
CASSQLTGMGSVNEQFF | TGTGCCAGCAGCCAACTAACCGGGATGGGGTCAGTCAATGAGCAGTTCTTC | TRBV14 | once | NA | TRBJ2-1
CASSVTGDTTEQFF | TGTGCCAGCAGTGTTACAGGGGATACGACTGAGCAGTTCTTC | TRBV2 | NA | TRBD1 | TRBJ2-1
CASSGERGDEQFF | TGTGCCAGCAGTGGGGAAAGGGGCGATGAGCAGTTCTTC | TRBV6-1 | NA | NA | TRBJ2-1
CASSPRRGTYNEQFF | TGTGCCAGCAGCCCGAGGAGGGGCACCTACAATGAGCAGTTCTTC | TRBV5-6 | NA | NA | TRBJ2-1
CASSLEGTGVGNTEAFF | TGTGCCAGCAGCTTGGAGGGGACAGGGGTTGGCAACACTGAAGCTTTCTTT | TRBV5-6 | NA | TRBD1 | TRBJ1-1